A selection of T cell receptor beta chains follows, all from one sample in a study of memory CD4+ T cells and cytomegalovirus serostatus. Data came from immunoSEQ multiplex PCR; TCRdb stores just in-frame clones and leaves some out. The profile shows roughly 84,000 clones, less than 90% of them singletons. Sequencing was carried out using memory CD4+ T cells from blood. These receptors were taken from an adult in good health and CMV-seronegative. The CDR3 runs from the conserved cysteine through the conserved F or W. D genes are given only for firm matches.

J	V	D	CDR3
TRBJ2-5	TRBV10-1	TRBD1	CASSDPGQALGETQYF
TRBJ1-3	TRBV30	TRBD1	CALGQAGGNTIYF
TRBJ1-4	TRBV7-8	TRBD1	CASSSNRDRFEKLFF
TRBJ1-5	TRBV18	-	CASSPREGNQPQHF
TRBJ2-6	TRBV27	-	CASRGWSAAVSGANVLTF
TRBJ2-3	TRBV2	-	CASSGRQGRTDTQYF
TRBJ1-3	TRBV10-1	-	CASSESPTGRWISGNTIYF
TRBJ1-5	TRBV5-1	TRBD1	CASSLGSGGQPQHF
TRBJ2-5	TRBV4-3	TRBD1	CASSQIWDPGQGRETQYF
TRBJ1-1	TRBV6-1	TRBD1	CASSEYQGAYTEAFF
TRBJ2-7	TRBV18	-	CASSPTGTSYEQYF
TRBJ1-2	TRBV5-1	-	CASSLEAQAEYGYTF
TRBJ2-5	TRBV7-3	-	CASSSGSGETQYF
TRBJ2-7	TRBV6-5	-	CASSYSSGFSEYEQYF
TRBJ1-2	TRBV5-4	-	CASSSQLKDGYTF
TRBJ2-3	TRBV21-1	-	CASSKNRGLSTDTQYF
TRBJ2-1	TRBV5-1	-	CASSLVVGSSYNEQFF
TRBJ1-1	TRBV30	-	CAWSVFWGFGAFF
TRBJ1-2	TRBV15	TRBD1	CATSRDGEGQAGYTF
TRBJ2-7	TRBV6-5	-	CASTNPSGREQYF
TRBJ2-6	TRBV7-7	-	CASSLGSGANVLTF
TRBJ2-7	TRBV30	TRBD2	CAWTSGGPYEQYF
TRBJ2-5	TRBV7-2	TRBD2	CASSLVAAGGGTQYF
TRBJ2-1	TRBV18	TRBD1	CASSPGTGDYNEQFF
TRBJ1-5	TRBV5-8	-	CASSFGQINQPQHF
TRBJ2-7	TRBV7-2	-	CASSLQGRGTYEQYF
TRBJ1-2	TRBV9	-	CASSVEQGNGYTF
TRBJ1-2	TRBV6-1	TRBD1	CASTPQGARDGYTF
TRBJ1-2	TRBV6-5	-	CASSYSTGRGYTF
TRBJ2-4	TRBV5-1	-	CASNPGGAKNIQYF
TRBJ1-2	TRBV6-5	-	CASSYSGANYGYTF
TRBJ1-2	TRBV7-2	TRBD1	CASSLGGDRGSHGYTF
TRBJ1-2	TRBV9	-	CASSPGWSYGYTF
TRBJ1-2	TRBV7-9	-	CASSPTANYGYTF
TRBJ1-1	TRBV9	TRBD1	CASSGGLTGVNTEAFF
TRBJ1-2	TRBV6-5	-	CASSYSAGLYGYTF
TRBJ2-6	TRBV7-2	-	CASSSARNSGANVLTF
TRBJ1-5	TRBV5-1	-	CASSFGGAGNQPQHF
TRBJ2-7	TRBV10-1	-	CASRADSTYEQYF
TRBJ2-5	TRBV5-1	-	CASSNQETQYF
TRBJ1-1	TRBV30	-	CAWTRSGDTEAFF
TRBJ2-7	TRBV2	TRBD1	CASNQGQGGMQYF
TRBJ2-3	TRBV30	TRBD1	CAWNRDSISDTQYF
TRBJ2-3	TRBV13	TRBD2	CASSILTSGGTDTQYF
TRBJ1-1	TRBV7-3	-	CASSSTIGPNTEAFF
TRBJ1-4	TRBV6-5	TRBD1	CASSSGGQGNEKLFF
TRBJ1-1	TRBV19	TRBD1	CASSTGQGAFVNTEAFF
TRBJ1-5	TRBV7-9	-	CASSPRWTQHF
TRBJ1-4	TRBV30	TRBD1	CAWSLPTGTNEKLFF
TRBJ2-5	TRBV15	-	CATSRERGAGRQKGETQYF
TRBJ2-2	TRBV19	TRBD2	CASRSGLAAGTGELFF